This T cell receptor (beta chain) comes out of a study of spatial heterogeneity in lung cancer. This clonotype was recorded many times. What it recognizes is unknown. Whole-study findings and limits: Compared with follow-up, resection was when ubiquitous expanded tumor TCRs appeared in blood more.

Time point denoted: sample taken at primary tumor resection. The approximately 70 donors had untreated early-stage non-small cell lung cancer. CDR1 ENHRY and CDR2 SYGVKD come from the germline V gene. This CDR3 region has 14 residues. The V end lost 6 bases, the J end lost 0 bases, and 8 bases lay between the germline ends. TCRdb processed the 5' RACE reads anew with MiXCR; each CDR3 protein has one entry. Of over 50,000 distinct CDR3 sequences listed, roughly 5.9% are singletons. This receptor was taken from a female donor with early-stage non-small cell lung cancer. V gene TRBV10-3 combines with J gene TRBJ2-2; D is perhaps TRBD1 (6 bases). This material consisted of PBMCs, taken at surgery. In DNA form, the CDR3 reads TGTGCCATCAGGCAGGGGTCGAACACCGGGGAGCTGTTTTTT. This codes for CAIRQGSNTGELFF.